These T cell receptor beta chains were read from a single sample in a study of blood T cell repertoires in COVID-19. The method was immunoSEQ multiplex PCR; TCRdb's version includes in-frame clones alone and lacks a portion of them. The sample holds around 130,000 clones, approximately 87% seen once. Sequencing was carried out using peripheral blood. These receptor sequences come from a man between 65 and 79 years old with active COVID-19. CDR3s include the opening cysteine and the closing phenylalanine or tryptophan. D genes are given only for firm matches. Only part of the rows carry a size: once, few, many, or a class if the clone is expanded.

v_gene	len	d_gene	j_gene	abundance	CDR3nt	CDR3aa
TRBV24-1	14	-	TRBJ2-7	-	TGTGCCACCAGTGGCTCAGACACGTCCTACGAGCAGTACTTC	CATSGSDTSYEQYF
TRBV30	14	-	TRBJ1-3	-	TGTGCCTGGAGTGTGGAGAGGGCTGGAAACACCATATATTTT	CAWSVERAGNTIYF
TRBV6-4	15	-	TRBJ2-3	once	TGTGCCAGCAGTGAGGGCAGGGGTCCCACAGATACGCAGTATTTT	CASSEGRGPTDTQYF
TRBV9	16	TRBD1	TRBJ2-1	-	TGTGCCAGCAGCGCCTGGGGGGACAGGGCGGACAATGAGCAGTTCTTC	CASSAWGDRADNEQFF
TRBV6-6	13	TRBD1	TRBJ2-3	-	TGTGCCAGCAGTCAGGGACAGGGGGGTAATTGGTATTTT	CASSQGQGGNWYF
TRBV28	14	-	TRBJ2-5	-	TGTGCCAGCAGTTTATTGGGGGGTGTGGAGACCCAGTACTTC	CASSLLGGVETQYF
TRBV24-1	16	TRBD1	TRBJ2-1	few	TGTGCCACCAGTCGGGGACAGGGGGGTTCCTACAATGAGCAGTTCTTC	CATSRGQGGSYNEQFF
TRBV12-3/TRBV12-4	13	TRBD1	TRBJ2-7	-	TGTGCCAGCAGTTTTGGACAGGGGTACGAGCAGTACTTC	CASSFGQGYEQYF
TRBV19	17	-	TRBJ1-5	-	TGTGCCAGTAGTATAGCCGTTGGGGGGGGAGCTAATCAGCCCCAGCATTTT	CASSIAVGGGANQPQHF
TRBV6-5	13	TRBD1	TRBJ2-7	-	TGTGCCAGCCAGACAGGGTTTCCCTACGAGCAGTACTTC	CASQTGFPYEQYF
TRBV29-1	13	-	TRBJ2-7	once	TGCAGCGTTGGCCTTGGGACTTGGGAAGAGCAGTACTTC	CSVGLGTWEEQYF
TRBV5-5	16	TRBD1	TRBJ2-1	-	TGTGCCAGCAGCTTGGTGGGGACAGGGTTAGGTAATGAGCAGTTCTTC	CASSLVGTGLGNEQFF
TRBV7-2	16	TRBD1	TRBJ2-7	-	TGTGCCAGCAGCTTAGTCGCCGCAGGGGGCGTCTACGAGCAGTACTTC	CASSLVAAGGVYEQYF
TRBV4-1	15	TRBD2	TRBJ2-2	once	TGCGCCAGCAGTCGGGAGGGCCTGAACACCGGGGAGCTGTTTTTT	CASSREGLNTGELFF
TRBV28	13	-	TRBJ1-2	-	TGTGCCAGCAGTCAAGGGGGTGGCTATGGCTACACCTTC	CASSQGGGYGYTF
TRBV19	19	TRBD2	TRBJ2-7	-	TGTGCCAGTAGTATAGCTGGCCTAGCGGGAGGTAAAGGGACCTACGAGCAGTACTTC	CASSIAGLAGGKGTYEQYF
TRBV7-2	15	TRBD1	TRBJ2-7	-	TGTGCCAGCAGCTTTAGGGGGCCTCCGCCGGACGAGCAGTACTTC	CASSFRGPPPDEQYF
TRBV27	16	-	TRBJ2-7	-	TGTGCCAGCAGTTTATCATCCGGGTGGCCCGCCGGCGAGCAGTACTTC	CASSLSSGWPAGEQYF
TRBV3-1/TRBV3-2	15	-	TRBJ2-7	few	TGTGCCAGCAGCAGCGCGGGCGGGGGCACCTACGAGCAGTACTTC	CASSSAGGGTYEQYF
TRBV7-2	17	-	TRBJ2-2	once	TGTGCCAGCAGCTTAACAGAGGGATACGTAAACACCGGGGAGCTGTTTTTT	CASSLTEGYVNTGELFF
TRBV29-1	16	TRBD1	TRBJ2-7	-	TGCAGCGTTGTCCGTTCGGGGACAGGCGCCGGAAGGGAGCAGTACTTC	CSVVRSGTGAGREQYF
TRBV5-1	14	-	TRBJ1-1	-	TGCGCCAGCAGCGTGGGACACAGGAACACTGAAGCTTTCTTT	CASSVGHRNTEAFF
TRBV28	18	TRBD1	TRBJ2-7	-	TGTGCCAGCAGTTTGCACGGACAGGGGAATCCCTTCTCCTACGAGCAGTACTTC	CASSLHGQGNPFSYEQYF
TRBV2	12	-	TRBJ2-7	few	TGTGCCAGCAGTGTTTCAGACTACGAGCAGTACTTC	CASSVSDYEQYF
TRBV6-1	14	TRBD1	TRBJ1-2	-	TGTGCCAGCAGTGAAGGGGACAGGGCTGGAGGCTACACCTTC	CASSEGDRAGGYTF
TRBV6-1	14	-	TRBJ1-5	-	TGTGCCAGCAGTGAAACGTCCAGAAATCAGCCCCAGCATTTT	CASSETSRNQPQHF
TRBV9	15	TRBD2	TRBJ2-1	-	TGTGCCAGTAGCCGGACTAGCGGGGTCTACAATGAGCAGTTCTTC	CASSRTSGVYNEQFF
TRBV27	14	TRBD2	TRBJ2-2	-	TGTGCCAGCAGTTCGGGACTACTTACCGGGGAGCTGTTTTTT	CASSSGLLTGELFF
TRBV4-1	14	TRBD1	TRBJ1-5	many	TGCGCCAGCAGCCAAGATCGACAGGGGGCAAATCAGCATTTT	CASSQDRQGANQHF
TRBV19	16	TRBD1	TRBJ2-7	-	TGTGCCAGTAGCAAGGGGACAGGGGGGACGATCTACGAGCAGTACTTC	CASSKGTGGTIYEQYF
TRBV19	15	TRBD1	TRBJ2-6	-	TGTGCCAGTACCCTGGACAGGGCTGGGGCCAACGTCCTGACTTTC	CASTLDRAGANVLTF
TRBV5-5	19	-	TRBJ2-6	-	TGTGCCAGCAGCTTGGCGGGTGGTAGGGGAAGCTCTGGGGCCAACGTCCTGACTTTC	CASSLAGGRGSSGANVLTF
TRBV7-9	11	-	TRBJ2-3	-	TGTGCCAGCAGCTTGCCGGAGGAGAAGTATTTT	CASSLPEEKYF
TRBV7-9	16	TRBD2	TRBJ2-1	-	TGTGCCAGCAGCTTTCGGACTAGCGGAACCTACAATGAGCAGTTCTTC	CASSFRTSGTYNEQFF
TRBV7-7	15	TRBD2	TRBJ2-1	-	TGTGCTAGCAGCTTGAGCGGGAGCTCTTACAATGAGCAGTTCTTC	CASSLSGSSYNEQFF
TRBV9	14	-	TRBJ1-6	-	TGTGCCAGCAGCAGGAACAGAGATAATTCACCCCTCCACTTT	CASSRNRDNSPLHF